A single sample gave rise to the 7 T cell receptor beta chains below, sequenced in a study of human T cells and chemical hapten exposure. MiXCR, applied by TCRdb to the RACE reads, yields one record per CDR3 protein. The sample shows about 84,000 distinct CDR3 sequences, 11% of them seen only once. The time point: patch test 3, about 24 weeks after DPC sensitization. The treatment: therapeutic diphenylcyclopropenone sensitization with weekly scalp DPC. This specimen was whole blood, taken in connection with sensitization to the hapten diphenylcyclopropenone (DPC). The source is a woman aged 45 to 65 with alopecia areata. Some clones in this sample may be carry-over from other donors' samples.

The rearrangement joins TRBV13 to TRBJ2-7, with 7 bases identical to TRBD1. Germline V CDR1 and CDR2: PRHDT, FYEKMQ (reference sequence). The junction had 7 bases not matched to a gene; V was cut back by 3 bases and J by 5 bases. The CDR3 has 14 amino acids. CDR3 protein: CASSFTPTGHEQYF. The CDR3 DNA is TGTGCCAGCAGCTTCACTCCGACAGGGCACGAGCAGTACTTC.

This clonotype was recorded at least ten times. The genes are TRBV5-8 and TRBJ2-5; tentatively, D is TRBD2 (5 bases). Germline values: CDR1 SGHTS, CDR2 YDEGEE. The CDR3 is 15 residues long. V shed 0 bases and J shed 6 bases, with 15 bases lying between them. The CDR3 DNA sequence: TGTGCCAGCAGCTTGGCGAACTCGCCGGGGAAGACCCAGTACTTC. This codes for CASSLANSPGKTQYF. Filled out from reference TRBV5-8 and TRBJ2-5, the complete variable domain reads EAGVTQSPTHLIKTRGQQATLRCSPISGHTSVYWYQQALGLGLQFLLWYDEGEERNRGNFPPRFSGRQFPNYSSELNVNALELEDSALYLCASSLANSPGKTQYFGPGTRLLVL.

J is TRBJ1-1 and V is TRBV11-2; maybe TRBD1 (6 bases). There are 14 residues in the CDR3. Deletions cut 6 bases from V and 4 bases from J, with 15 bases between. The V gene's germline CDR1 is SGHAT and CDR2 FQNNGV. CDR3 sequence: CASRIQGRVTEAFF. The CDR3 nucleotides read TGTGCCAGCAGGATACAGGGAAGGGTCACTGAAGCTTTCTTT.

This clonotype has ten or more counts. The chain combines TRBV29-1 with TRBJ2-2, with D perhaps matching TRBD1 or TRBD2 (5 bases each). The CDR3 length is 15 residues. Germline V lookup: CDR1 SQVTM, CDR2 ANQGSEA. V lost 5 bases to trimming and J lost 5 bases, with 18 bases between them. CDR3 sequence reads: CSVRPGATWTGELFF. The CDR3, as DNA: TGCAGCGTTCGCCCCGGGGCCACATGGACCGGGGAGCTGTTTTTT.

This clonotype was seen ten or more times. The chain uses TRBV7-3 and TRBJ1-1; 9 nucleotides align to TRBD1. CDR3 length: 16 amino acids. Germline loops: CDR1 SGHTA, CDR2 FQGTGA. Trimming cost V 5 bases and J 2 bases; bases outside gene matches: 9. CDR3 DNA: TGTGCCAGCAGCCCGGTCCCGGGACAGGGTAACACTGAAGCTTTCTTT. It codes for CASSPVPGQGNTEAFF. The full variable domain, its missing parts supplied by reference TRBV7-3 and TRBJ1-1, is GAGVSQTPSNKVTEKGKYVELRCDPISGHTALYWYRQSLGQGPEFLIYFQGTGAADDSGLPNDRFFAVRPEGSVSTLKIQRTERGDSAVYLCASSPVPGQGNTEAFFGQGTRLTVV.

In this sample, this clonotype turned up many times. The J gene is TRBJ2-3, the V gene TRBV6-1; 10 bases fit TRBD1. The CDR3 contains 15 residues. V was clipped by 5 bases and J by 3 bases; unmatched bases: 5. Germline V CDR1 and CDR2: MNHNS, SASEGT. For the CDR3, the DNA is TGTGCCAGCAGTAACGACAGGGGGCTTACAGATACGCAGTATTTT. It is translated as CASSNDRGLTDTQYF.

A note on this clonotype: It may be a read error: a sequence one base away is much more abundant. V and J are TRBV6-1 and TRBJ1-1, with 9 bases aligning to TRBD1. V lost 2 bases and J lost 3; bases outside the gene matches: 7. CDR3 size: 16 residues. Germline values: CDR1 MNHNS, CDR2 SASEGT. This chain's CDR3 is CASSERTGERYTEAFF. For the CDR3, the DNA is TGTGCCAGCAGTGAACGGACAGGGGAGCGGTACACTGAAGCTTTCTTT.